These T cell receptor beta chains were read from a single sample in a study of CD8 T cells in Susac syndrome. TCRdb reanalysed the immunoSEQ multiplex PCR reads using MiXCR and keeps one entry per CDR3 protein. The data contain 210,000 or so distinct CDR3 sequences, about 95% of them singletons. The sequenced sample consisted of CD4+ T cells from PBMCs. These receptors were collected from a human donor with Susac syndrome. Both conserved end residues are part of each CDR3. Each record gives: J gene, D gene, V gene, clone size, CDR3 DNA, CDR3 protein. The D gene is left open where the match is weak. Size is stated for part of the rows, as once, few or many counts, or as a class when the clone is expanded.

TRBJ2-3 | TRBD2 | TRBV6-5 | NA | TGTGCCAGCAGTTACTCCAGGGAGGGCCCCACAGATACGCAGTATTTT | CASSYSREGPTDTQYF
TRBJ1-1 | NA | TRBV5-1 | NA | TGCGCCAGCAGACTCAGGACCCGAAGAACGAACACTGAAGCTTTCTTT | CASRLRTRRTNTEAFF
TRBJ1-2 | NA | TRBV30 | NA | TGTGCCTGGAGTCAGAGGGGACAAACTAACTATGGCTACACCTTC | CAWSQRGQTNYGYTF
TRBJ2-2 | TRBD1 | TRBV6-1 | NA | TGTGCCAGCAGTCAAACAGGGGGCGCGGACACCGGGGAGCTGTTTTTT | CASSQTGGADTGELFF
TRBJ2-7 | NA | TRBV29-1 | NA | TGCAGCGTTGCTCGGGCGCGGCAGTCCTACGAGCAGTACTTC | CSVARARQSYEQYF
TRBJ1-1 | NA | TRBV30 | NA | TGTGCCTGGAGTCCCCCCGGCGCGAGGCGCACTGAAGCTTTCTTT | CAWSPPGARRTEAFF
TRBJ1-1 | NA | TRBV12-5 | few | TGTGCTAGTGGTTCGGGGACGGGGAACACTGAAGCTTTCTTT | CASGSGTGNTEAFF
TRBJ1-2 | NA | TRBV29-1 | once | TGCAGCGTTGGAGGGGAGCACTATGGCTACACCTTC | CSVGGEHYGYTF
TRBJ2-6 | NA | TRBV20-1 | NA | TGCAGTGCAAAGGACAGCCCAGAAGGGGCCAACGTCCTGACTTTC | CSAKDSPEGANVLTF
TRBJ2-7 | NA | TRBV13 | NA | TGTGCCAGCAGCTTGGTCAGTGGGGCCTCCGAGCAGTACTTC | CASSLVSGASEQYF
TRBJ2-1 | NA | TRBV24-1 | NA | TGTGCCACCAGTGCCCTAGGAGGTGCCCGTAATGAGCAGTTCTTC | CATSALGGARNEQFF
TRBJ1-1 | TRBD1 | TRBV12-3/TRBV12-4 | NA | TGTGCCAGCAGTATAGGGACAGGGGTACCAGTGGGAGCTTTCTTT | CASSIGTGVPVGAFF
TRBJ1-1 | NA | TRBV7-2 | NA | TGTGCCAGCAGCTTTCGGGAAATGAGAGGGACTGAAGCTTTCTTT | CASSFREMRGTEAFF
TRBJ1-2 | NA | TRBV18 | NA | TGTGCCAGCTCACCACCCGCTACAGGGACCTATGGCTACACCTTC | CASSPPATGTYGYTF
TRBJ1-1 | NA | TRBV29-1 | NA | TGCAGCGTTGAAGGTTTGGGGAAGGCTGAAGCTTTCTTT | CSVEGLGKAEAFF
TRBJ1-1 | TRBD1 | TRBV29-1 | NA | TGCAGCGTTACACAGGGGGCCACTGAAGCTTTCTTT | CSVTQGATEAFF
TRBJ1-5 | TRBD1 | TRBV30 | NA | TGTGCCTGGAGTACCCACCGGGACAGGGGACAGCCCCAGCATTTT | CAWSTHRDRGQPQHF
TRBJ2-7 | TRBD1 | TRBV2 | NA | TGTGCCAGCAGCCTCAGGGACAGGGAATTTCCGGAGCAGTACTTC | CASSLRDREFPEQYF
TRBJ2-5 | NA | TRBV7-2 | NA | TGTGCCAGCAGCTTACCGTATGAGACCCAGTACTTC | CASSLPYETQYF
TRBJ2-5 | TRBD1 | TRBV20-1 | once | TGCAGTGCCATTGGGACAGGGGGTTTCGAGACCCAGTACTTC | CSAIGTGGFETQYF
TRBJ2-2 | NA | TRBV3-1 | NA | TGTGCCAGCAGCCAAGTCCCCTCGAGAAACACCGGGGAGCTGTTTTTT | CASSQVPSRNTGELFF
TRBJ2-5 | NA | TRBV2 | NA | TGTGCCAGCAGTGAAGACAGCCCCCAAGAGACCCAGTACTTC | CASSEDSPQETQYF
TRBJ1-1 | NA | TRBV7-9 | NA | TGTGCCAGCAGCTTAGCGGTAGCACTTATCGCTGAAGCTTTCTTT | CASSLAVALIAEAFF
TRBJ2-7 | NA | TRBV20-1 | NA | TGCAGTGCTAGAGATCCGGCGGGGGCCACCTACGAGCAGTACTTC | CSARDPAGATYEQYF
TRBJ1-1 | NA | TRBV3-1 | NA | TGTGCCAGCAGCCCCCCCTCGGCCAGAGCTTTCTTT | CASSPPSARAFF
TRBJ2-1 | NA | TRBV19 | NA | TGTGCCAGTAGTACGAAACACAATGAGCAGTTCTTC | CASSTKHNEQFF
TRBJ2-7 | NA | TRBV28 | NA | TGTGCCAGCACTGTGCGTATTGGGTACGAGCAGTACTTC | CASTVRIGYEQYF
TRBJ1-6 | NA | TRBV6-6 | NA | TGTGCCAGCAGTTACGCTAATTCACCCCTCCACTTT | CASSYANSPLHF
TRBJ2-7 | TRBD1 | TRBV10-3 | NA | TGTGCCACCGGGACAGGGGGGTTCTACGGGCAGTACTTC | CATGTGGFYGQYF
TRBJ1-3 | NA | TRBV3-1 | NA | TGTGCCAGCAGCCAATCTGCAGGGGGAAACACCATATATTTT | CASSQSAGGNTIYF
TRBJ1-5 | NA | TRBV5-6 | NA | TGTGCCAGCAGCTTGGCCAGGCAGCTAAATCAGCCCCAGCATTTT | CASSLARQLNQPQHF
TRBJ1-5 | TRBD1 | TRBV12-3/TRBV12-4 | once | TGTGCCAGCAGTTCCTTCTCACAGGGGTACCAGCCCCAGCATTTT | CASSSFSQGYQPQHF
TRBJ1-2 | NA | TRBV30 | NA | TGTGCCTGGGGTCTGGGAGAAGAGGGCTACACCTTC | CAWGLGEEGYTF
TRBJ2-1 | TRBD2 | TRBV29-1 | NA | TGCAGCGTTGAGAGGGGCGGGGGGGCTACAAATGAGCAGTTCTTC | CSVERGGGATNEQFF
TRBJ1-2 | TRBD1 | TRBV29-1 | NA | TGCAGCGTTTCGCTACAGGGGGCGCGAAGCTACACCTTC | CSVSLQGARSYTF
TRBJ2-2 | TRBD1 | TRBV10-3 | NA | TGTGCCATCAGTGAGGGACAGGTGAACACCGGGGAGCTGTTTTTT | CAISEGQVNTGELFF
TRBJ2-3 | NA | TRBV5-1 | NA | TGCGCCAGCAGCTTGAGTGTCAGCACAGATACGCAGTATTTT | CASSLSVSTDTQYF
TRBJ1-1 | TRBD1 | TRBV5-1 | once | TGCGCCAGCAGCTTCCGGGACAGGGACACTGAAGCTTTCTTT | CASSFRDRDTEAFF
TRBJ2-7 | NA | TRBV20-1 | NA | TGCAGTGCAAACAGGGACCCATACGAGCAGTACTTC | CSANRDPYEQYF
TRBJ1-2 | NA | TRBV7-2 | NA | TGTGCCAGCAGCCAAACGATCGGACAGTTTTTCTATGGCTACACCTTC | CASSQTIGQFFYGYTF
TRBJ1-1 | NA | TRBV6-2/TRBV6-3 | NA | TGTGCCAGCAGTAAAGCCTCCGGGACTTCGAACACTGAAGCTTTCTTT | CASSKASGTSNTEAFF
TRBJ1-1 | TRBD1 | TRBV7-2 | few | TGTGCCAGCATCCCGGACAGGGCGAACACTGAAGCTTTCTTT | CASIPDRANTEAFF
TRBJ2-1 | TRBD2 | TRBV5-6 | NA | TGTGCCAGCAGCTGGGGGACTAGCGGATACAATGAGCAGTTCTTC | CASSWGTSGYNEQFF
TRBJ1-2 | NA | TRBV29-1 | NA | TGCAGCGTTGAAGATGGGGGATTAGCTAACTATGGCTACACCTTC | CSVEDGGLANYGYTF
TRBJ2-4 | TRBD1 | TRBV4-2 | NA | TGTGCCAGCAGCCAACCGGGACAGGGGAGATTTCTAGCCAAAAACATTCAGTACTTC | CASSQPGQGRFLAKNIQYF
TRBJ1-1 | TRBD1 | TRBV20-1 | NA | TGCAGTGCTCTTCTAACAGGGGTATCCACTGAAGCTTTCTTT | CSALLTGVSTEAFF
TRBJ2-7 | NA | TRBV5-6 | NA | TGTGCCAGCAGCCCGCGGCCCGGACTCTACGAGCAGTACTTC | CASSPRPGLYEQYF
TRBJ2-3 | TRBD2 | TRBV2 | NA | TGTGCCAGCAGGGGGGGGGTCCACAGCACAGATACGCAGTATTTT | CASRGGVHSTDTQYF
TRBJ2-5 | NA | TRBV3-1 | NA | TGTGCCAGCAGCCAAGTTCAGGGGCAGACCCAGTACTTC | CASSQVQGQTQYF
TRBJ2-7 | TRBD2 | TRBV6-2/TRBV6-3 | NA | TGTGCCAGCAGTTACGGGACTAGCGGGGCCAGCTCCTACGAGCAGTACTTC | CASSYGTSGASSYEQYF
TRBJ1-1 | TRBD1 | TRBV28 | NA | TGTGCCAGCAGTCTTCCCTTGGACAGGTCTCTAGTAGCTTTCTTT | CASSLPLDRSLVAFF
TRBJ1-5 | TRBD1 | TRBV7-2 | NA | TGTGCCAGCAGCTCCGGGACAGGGGGCCATCAGCCCCAGCATTTT | CASSSGTGGHQPQHF
TRBJ1-5 | TRBD1 | TRBV29-1 | NA | TGCAGCGTTCAACAGGGGAGTAACCAGCCCCAGCATTTT | CSVQQGSNQPQHF
TRBJ1-5 | TRBD1 | TRBV9 | NA | TGTGCCAGCAGCCCACAGGGGGTGATCGGTCAGCCCCAGCATTTT | CASSPQGVIGQPQHF
TRBJ2-3 | TRBD2 | TRBV4-1 | NA | TGCGCCAGCAGCCAAGCACTAGCGGGGGTCACAGATACGCAGTATTTT | CASSQALAGVTDTQYF
TRBJ2-1 | TRBD2 | TRBV4-3 | NA | TGCGCCAGCAGCCAAGATGCGAGCGGGGCCGGCAATGAGCAGTTCTTC | CASSQDASGAGNEQFF
TRBJ2-2 | TRBD2 | TRBV5-4 | NA | TGTGCCAGCAGTTGGGGGCGGGGGGGCCGCACCGGGGAGCTGTTTTTT | CASSWGRGGRTGELFF
TRBJ1-2 | NA | TRBV19 | NA | TGTGCCAGTAGTACCCGGACTGTCTATGGCTACACCTTC | CASSTRTVYGYTF
TRBJ1-5 | NA | TRBV20-1 | NA | TGCAGTGCGATCGGGACTTATAGCAATCAGCCCCAGCATTTT | CSAIGTYSNQPQHF
TRBJ1-1 | NA | TRBV3-1 | NA | TGTGCCAGCATGCGGGGGGAAGAAGCTTTCTTT | CASMRGEEAFF